The rows below give T cell receptor beta chains drawn from one sample of a study of CD8+ T cells in alopecia areata. Profiled with immunoSEQ multiplex PCR; TCRdb holds only in-frame clones, not every one. The repertoire consists of around 130,000 clones, with roughly 54% occurring once and the leading ten covering 4.5%. Sequences were derived from CD4+ T cells sorted from blood, sampled at week 0. The source of these receptors is a human donor with alopecia areata. CDR3s include the opening cysteine and the closing phenylalanine or tryptophan. D genes are given only for firm matches. Not all rows give a size; the values are once, few, many and, for expanded clones, a class.

>TRBD2|.|TRBV4-2|TRBJ2-3
TGTGCCAGCAGCCCCCGAGCGGGGGGTTCAGATACGCAGTATTTT
CASSPRAGGSDTQYF
>.|.|TRBV18|TRBJ1-1
TGTGCCAGCTCACCGGAGGCGCCGGGGGGGACCACTGAAGCTTTCTTT
CASSPEAPGGTTEAFF
>TRBD1|.|TRBV5-1|TRBJ2-6
TGCGCCAGCAGCTTGGGGGACAGCGACTCTGGGGCCAACGTCCTGACTTTC
CASSLGDSDSGANVLTF
>TRBD2|.|TRBV7-2|TRBJ2-3
TGTGCCAGCAGCTTGGCTAGCGGGGCCGGCACAGATACGCAGTATTTT
CASSLASGAGTDTQYF
>.|.|TRBV5-4|TRBJ1-2
TGTGCCAGCAGCCTTGAGTTCGATCGGAATGGCTACACCTTC
CASSLEFDRNGYTF
>.|few|TRBV18|TRBJ2-7
TGTGCCAGCTCACAACTGGAGATCTACGAGCAGTACTTC
CASSQLEIYEQYF
>TRBD1|.|TRBV7-9|TRBJ2-1
TGTGCCAGCAGCTTACTGGGGGACAGGGTCGGGGACAATGAGCAGTTCTTC
CASSLLGDRVGDNEQFF
>.|few|TRBV7-9|TRBJ2-3
TGTGCCAGCAGCGCCAATCCTGCAACGCAGTATTTT
CASSANPATQYF
>.|few|TRBV27|TRBJ2-5
TGTGCCAGCAGTTTGGGACCGACCCAGTACTTC
CASSLGPTQYF
>TRBD1|.|TRBV7-6|TRBJ2-5
TGTGCCAGCAGCCCGGGGACAGGCGGGGAGACCCAGTACTTC
CASSPGTGGETQYF
>.|.|TRBV30|TRBJ1-2
TGTGCCTGGAGTGTACTTGGGGTCGGCTACACCTTC
CAWSVLGVGYTF
>.|.|TRBV19|TRBJ1-2
TGTGCCAGTAGTCCCGGGTCCTGGGATGGCTACACCTTC
CASSPGSWDGYTF
>.|.|TRBV27|TRBJ1-4
TGTGCCAGCAGTTTATCGGCCCTAAGGAAAGAAAAACTGTTTTTT
CASSLSALRKEKLFF
>.|.|TRBV15|TRBJ1-4
TGTGCCACCAGGAACCATGGGGCCCATGAAAAACTGTTTTTT
CATRNHGAHEKLFF
>.|.|TRBV7-9|TRBJ1-1
TGTGCCAGCAGCTTACTCCGGGGGATGAACACTGAAGCTTTCTTT
CASSLLRGMNTEAFF
>.|once|TRBV30|TRBJ1-2
TGTGCCTGGAGCCAACAGGGTCATGGCTACACCTTC
CAWSQQGHGYTF
>TRBD2|.|TRBV29-1|TRBJ2-3
TGCAGCGGAGGACTAGCGCTCATCACAGATACGCAGTATTTT
CSGGLALITDTQYF
>.|.|TRBV4-1|TRBJ2-2
TGCGCCAGCAGCCAAGACATGGCGAGGGGAACGAACACCGGGGAGCTGTTTTTT
CASSQDMARGTNTGELFF
>TRBD1|few|TRBV29-1|TRBJ2-3
TGCAGCGTTAACAGGGGTTTGGCAGATACGCAGTATTTT
CSVNRGLADTQYF
>.|.|TRBV9|TRBJ2-1
TGTGCCAGCAGCGTAGAGCGCAATGAGCAGTTCTTC
CASSVERNEQFF
>.|.|TRBV2|TRBJ2-3
TGTGCCACAACCCTTTTGAGCACAGATACGCAGTATTTT
CATTLLSTDTQYF
>TRBD1|.|TRBV30|TRBJ1-2
TGTGCCTGGAGTGTAATCCGGGACAGGGGAAGTTTACGCTATGGCTACACCTTC
CAWSVIRDRGSLRYGYTF
>TRBD2|.|TRBV28|TRBJ2-7
TGTGCCAGCAGTTCGACTAGCGGGGTCTACGAGCAGTACTTC
CASSSTSGVYEQYF
>TRBD2|.|TRBV18|TRBJ2-2
TGTGCCAGCTCACCACCAGGACTAGCGCCATCCCCCGGGGAGCTGTTTTTT
CASSPPGLAPSPGELFF